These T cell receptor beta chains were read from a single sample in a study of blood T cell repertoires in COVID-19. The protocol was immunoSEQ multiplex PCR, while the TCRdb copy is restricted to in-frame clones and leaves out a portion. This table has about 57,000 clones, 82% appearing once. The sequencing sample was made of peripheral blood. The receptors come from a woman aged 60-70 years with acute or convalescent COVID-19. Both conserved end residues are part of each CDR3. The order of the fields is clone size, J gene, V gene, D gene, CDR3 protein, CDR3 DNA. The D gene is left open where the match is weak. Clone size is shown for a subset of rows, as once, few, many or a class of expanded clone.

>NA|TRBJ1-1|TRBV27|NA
CASSFSRTAEAFF
TGTGCCAGCAGTTTTAGTAGGACAGCTGAAGCTTTCTTT
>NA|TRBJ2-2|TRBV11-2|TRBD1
CASSYNTGVPGELFF
TGTGCCAGCAGCTATAATACAGGGGTGCCCGGGGAGCTGTTTTTT
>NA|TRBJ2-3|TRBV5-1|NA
CASSLTGADTQYF
TGCGCCAGCAGCTTGACGGGGGCAGATACGCAGTATTTT
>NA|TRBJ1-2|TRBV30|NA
CAWSPPRVGNYGYTF
TGTGCCTGGAGCCCCCCCAGGGTCGGTAACTATGGCTACACCTTC
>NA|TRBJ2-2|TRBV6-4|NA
CASSDRTGELFF
TGTGCCAGCAGTGACCGGACCGGGGAGCTGTTTTTT
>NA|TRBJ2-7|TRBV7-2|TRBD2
CASSSQPGTTYEQYF
TGTGCCAGCAGCTCGCAGCCCGGGACTACATACGAGCAGTACTTC
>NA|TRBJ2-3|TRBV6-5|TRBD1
CATRGQGPADTQYF
TGTGCCACCAGGGGACAGGGGCCCGCGGATACGCAGTATTTT
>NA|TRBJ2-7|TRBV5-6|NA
CASHLEGRGNEQYF
TGTGCCAGCCACCTTGAGGGCCGCGGTAACGAGCAGTACTTC
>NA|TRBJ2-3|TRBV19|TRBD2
CASSSGLAGGDTQYF
TGTGCCAGTAGTTCGGGACTAGCGGGGGGAGATACGCAGTATTTT
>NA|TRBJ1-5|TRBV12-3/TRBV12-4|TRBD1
CASSGTAQQPQHF
TGTGCCAGCAGCGGGACAGCTCAGCAGCCCCAGCATTTT
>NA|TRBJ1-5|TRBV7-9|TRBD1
CASSFTTGQTNQPQHF
TGTGCCAGCAGCTTTACTACGGGACAGACCAATCAGCCCCAGCATTTT
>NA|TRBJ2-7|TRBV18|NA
CASSPPSAKVGGEQYF
TGTGCCAGCTCACCACCATCCGCCAAGGTTGGAGGCGAGCAGTACTTC
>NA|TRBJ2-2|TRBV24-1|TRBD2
CATSDHSGGATGELFF
TGTGCCACCAGTGACCATAGCGGGGGGGCCACCGGGGAGCTGTTTTTT
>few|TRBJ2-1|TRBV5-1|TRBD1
CASGTGLRNEQFF
TGCGCCAGTGGGACAGGGCTCCGGAATGAGCAGTTCTTC
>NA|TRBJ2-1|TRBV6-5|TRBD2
CASSYQASGAYNEQFF
TGTGCCAGCAGTTACCAGGCTAGCGGAGCCTACAATGAGCAGTTCTTC
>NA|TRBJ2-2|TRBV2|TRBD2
CASRTSGGALVGELFF
TGTGCCAGCAGGACCAGCGGGGGGGCCTTGGTCGGGGAGCTGTTTTTT
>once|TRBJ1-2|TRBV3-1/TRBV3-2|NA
CASSQGQAVRFYGYTF
TGTGCCAGCAGCCAAGGACAGGCTGTGCGATTCTATGGCTACACCTTC
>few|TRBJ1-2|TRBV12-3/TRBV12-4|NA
CASRDTRGYTF
TGTGCCAGCAGGGACACCCGGGGCTACACCTTC
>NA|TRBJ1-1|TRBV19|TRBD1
CASTSGTGDTEAFF
TGTGCCAGTACCTCCGGGACAGGGGACACTGAAGCTTTCTTT
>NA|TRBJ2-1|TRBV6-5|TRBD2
CASSYTTSGGYNEQFF
TGTGCCAGCAGTTACACCACTAGCGGGGGATACAATGAGCAGTTCTTC
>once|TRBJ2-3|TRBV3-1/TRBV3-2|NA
CASSQPSRGADTQYF
TGTGCCAGCAGCCAACCCTCCCGAGGCGCAGATACGCAGTATTTT
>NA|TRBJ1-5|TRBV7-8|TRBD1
CASSLRDRAGNQPQHF
TGTGCCAGCAGCTTACGCGACAGGGCTGGCAATCAGCCCCAGCATTTT